One sample yielded the 26 T cell receptor beta chains listed below, sequenced in a study of early T cells in non-severe SARS-CoV-2 infection. MiXCR was run by TCRdb on the 5' RACE reads, yielding one entry per CDR3 protein. The data contain some 30,000 distinct CDR3 sequences, around 4% of them singletons. The specimen sequenced was whole blood. These receptors came from an adult who was a healthcare worker with PCR-confirmed SARS-CoV-2 infection or an uninfected control (not recorded which).

This clonotype was picked up many times. The chain carries TRBV6-2 or TRBV6-3 and TRBJ2-7, with 11 positions matching TRBD2. This CDR3 is built from 14 residues. V trimming: 6 bases; J trimming: 7 bases; junction bases outside the gene matches: 8. In germline, CDR1 is MNHEY, CDR2 SVGEGT. Written as DNA, the CDR3 is TGTGCCAGCAGCCCACTAGCGGGAGTATTTGAGCAGTACTTC. Translation gives CASSPLAGVFEQYF.

The sample holds many counts of this clonotype. The V call is TRBV12-3 or TRBV12-4, the J call TRBJ1-5, with a possible D match to TRBD1 (6 bases). This CDR3 spans 14 amino acids. The germline V and J ends were trimmed by 6 bases and 5 bases, with 14 bases remaining between them. CDR3 DNA sequence: TGTGCCAGCAGGCCGACAGGACCTTATCAGCCCCAGCATTTT. Translating it yields CASRPTGPYQPQHF.

This clonotype was counted ten times or more. At one of its ends the junction is not consistent with the germline gene, which may arise from a read error. The rearrangement links TRBV28 to TRBJ1-5; perhaps TRBD1 as D (6 bases). Germline V gene data show CDR1 as MDHEN and CDR2 as SYDVKM. The CDR3 is 15 residues long. The CDR3 region has the DNA TGTGCCAGCAGGGGGGCGGCGGGTAGCCATCAGCCCCAGCATTTT. Protein: CASRGAAGSHQPQHF.

This clonotype was seen only a few times. This chain uses TRBV7-2 with TRBJ1-2, with a weak D call TRBD1 (6 bases). The CDR3 runs 14 residues. Germline V gives CDR1 SGHTA, CDR2 FQGNSA. Between the trimmed V and J ends, which lost 2 bases and 2 bases, there was a span of 9 bases. The CDR3 sequence: CASSLRDKNYGYTF. CDR3 in DNA: TGTGCCAGCAGCTTACGGGACAAGAACTATGGCTACACCTTC.

The chain recombines TRBV27 with TRBJ2-7; TRBD2 matches 14 bases. The CDR3 consists of 16 residues. V shed 6 bases, J shed 1 base, and the junction held 5 bases outside the gene matches. Germline CDR1 and CDR2: MNHEY and SMNVEV (reference sequence). In nucleotides, the CDR3 is TGTGCCAGCAGGGGACTAGCGGGAGCCTATTCCTACGAGCAGTACTTC. It codes for CASRGLAGAYSYEQYF.

This clonotype has ten or more counts. The chain uses TRBV11-1 and TRBJ2-2; D unclear. Germline CDR1 reads SGHAT; CDR2 reads FQDESV (reference sequence). The CDR3 spans 15 residues. V gave up 3 bases and J gave up 2 bases, with 10 bases separating them. As DNA, the CDR3 is TGTGCCAGCAGCTTGGTCAGAGCTAACACCGGGGAGCTGTTTTTT. Its protein product is CASSLVRANTGELFF. Full variable domain (rest looked up from reference TRBV11-1 and TRBJ2-2): EAEVAQSPRYKITEKSQAVAFWCDPISGHATLYWYRQILGQGPELLVQFQDESVVDDSQLPKDRFSAERLKGVDSTLKIQPAELGDSAMYLCASSLVRANTGELFFGEGSRLTVL.

Many counts were recorded for this clonotype. The V call is TRBV6-6, the J call TRBJ1-3; D gene unclear. The CDR3 spans 14 residues. V lost 2 bases and J lost 1, with 6 bases in between. CDR1 and CDR2 from the germline V gene are MNHNY and SVGAGI (reference sequence). The CDR3 DNA reads as TGTGCCAGCAGTTACACGGAGTCTGGAAACACCATATATTTT. Its protein product is CASSYTESGNTIYF.

This clonotype was picked up many times. The chain has TRBV7-3 and TRBJ1-1; D unresolved. This CDR3 spans 13 amino acids. Germline V gives CDR1 SGHTA, CDR2 FQGTGA. V lost 3 bases and J lost 3, with 8 bases in between. The CDR3 region is CASSFTADTEAFF. The CDR3 region has the DNA TGTGCCAGCAGCTTTACCGCTGACACTGAAGCTTTCTTT.

This clonotype was seen repeatedly, ten times or more. The genes are TRBV6-5 and TRBJ1-6; 8 bases fit TRBD1. V lost 6 bases to trimming and J lost 3 bases; unmatched junction nucleotides: 4. Germline V CDR1 and CDR2: MNHEY, SVGAGI. This CDR3 spans 15 amino acids. The CDR3 region is CASRIDRGYNSPLHF. DNA for the CDR3: TGTGCCAGCAGAATAGACAGGGGCTATAATTCACCCCTCCACTTT.

This clonotype was recorded at least ten times. J is TRBJ1-2 and V is TRBV7-2; D perhaps matches TRBD1 (5 bases). The length of the CDR3 is 15 residues. CDR1 and CDR2 (germline): SGHTA, FQGNSA. The ends were cut back, 4 bases at V and 3 bases at J, with 15 bases in the middle. The CDR3 region is CASSSYLGEDYGYTF. The CDR3 DNA reads TGTGCCAGCAGCTCATACTTGGGGGAAGACTATGGCTACACCTTC.

This clonotype came up many times. J is TRBJ2-5 and V is TRBV5-1; a weak D match, TRBD1 (5 bases). The germline V gene has CDR1 SGHRS and CDR2 YFSETQ. The CDR3 is 15 residues long. Trimming took off 4 bases at V and 3 bases at J, with 16 bases between the two ends. The CDR3 spells CASSKEGRVEETQYF. The CDR3 coding sequence is TGCGCCAGCAGCAAGGAAGGCAGGGTAGAAGAGACCCAGTACTTC.

This clonotype was counted at least ten times. The chain is built from TRBV7-9 and TRBJ2-1, with D tentatively TRBD1 (6 bases). The germline V gene encodes CDR1 SEHNR and CDR2 FQNEAQ (reference sequence). Trimming shortened V by 6 bases and J by 1 base, and 13 bases separated the two germline ends. The CDR3 covers 15 residues. CDR3 sequence: CASRGLTGSYNEQFF. As DNA, the CDR3 is TGTGCCAGCAGGGGCTTAACAGGGTCCTACAATGAGCAGTTCTTC.

This clonotype is judged large. This chain links TRBV7-9 with TRBJ2-7; D may be TRBD1 (5 bases). The CDR3 loop spans 14 amino acids. Germline-derived CDR1 and CDR2 are SEHNR and FQNEAQ (reference sequence). V was trimmed by 1 base and J by 2 bases, leaving 9 bases between them. The CDR3 coding sequence is TGTGCCAGCAGCTTAGGCAGGGTCCCCTACGAGCAGTACTTC. This codes for CASSLGRVPYEQYF.

This CDR3 is CASSSPPGTEQYF. DNA of the CDR3: TGTGCCAGCAGCTCACCCCCAGGGACCGAGCAGTACTTC. The rearrangement joins TRBV7-6 to TRBJ2-7; D may correspond to TRBD1 or TRBD2 (5 bases each). There are 13 residues in the CDR3. The germline CDR1 and CDR2 sequences are SGHVS and FNYEAQ. The germline V and J ends were trimmed by 4 bases and 6 bases, with 13 bases remaining between them.

Within the sample, this clonotype is medium-sized. This chain links TRBV6-6 with TRBJ1-6; D gene ambiguous. This CDR3 region has 15 residues. Germline V CDR1 and CDR2: MNHNY, SVGAGI (reference sequence). V was clipped by 6 bases and J by 7 bases, with 16 bases between them. CDR3: CASSPRGTGNSPLHF. The CDR3 DNA sequence: TGTGCCAGCAGCCCGCGGGGAACGGGCAATTCACCCCTCCACTTT.

This chain uses TRBV7-9 with TRBJ2-6; D not certain. Germline lookup yields CDR1 SEHNR and CDR2 FQNEAQ (reference sequence). V was shortened by 1 base and J by 5 bases, with 12 bases between the two germline ends. The CDR3 spans 16 residues. CDR3 nucleotide sequence: TGTGCCAGCAGCTTAGGCAGCAACCTCCGGGCCAACGTCCTGACTTTC. As protein: CASSLGSNLRANVLTF. The variable domain in full, with the rest retrieved from reference TRBV7-9 and TRBJ2-6, is DTGVSQNPRHKITKRGQNVTFRCDPISEHNRLYWYRQTLGQGPEFLTYFQNEAQLEKSRLLSDRFSAERPKGSFSTLEIQRTEQGDSAMYLCASSLGSNLRANVLTFGAGSRLTVL.

This clonotype has a count of ten or more. This chain's CDR3 is CASSVRPQGQGVYEQYF. The CDR3 DNA follows: TGTGCCAGCAGTGTTCGCCCCCAGGGACAGGGGGTGTACGAGCAGTACTTC. The rearrangement links TRBV12-3 or TRBV12-4 to TRBJ2-7, with 11 bases fitting TRBD1. J was trimmed by 4 bases and V by 5 bases; bases with no gene match: 13. The CDR3 covers 17 residues.

This clonotype has a count of ten or more. The chain recombines TRBV7-9 with TRBJ2-3, with 9 bases fitting TRBD2. The CDR3 has 15 amino acids. The germline gives CDR1 SEHNR, CDR2 FQNEAQ (reference sequence). V lost 0 bases, J lost 5 bases, and 3 bases stayed unmatched. Written as DNA, the CDR3 is TGTGCCAGCAGCTTAGCTAGCGGGAGTGGAGATACGCAGTATTTT. Its translation is CASSLASGSGDTQYF.

This clonotype has a count of ten or more. The chain couples TRBV11-3 to TRBJ2-1; 16 nucleotides align to TRBD2. From germline, CDR1 is SGHNT and CDR2 YENEEA. Trimming cost V 5 bases and J 11 bases; bases outside gene matches: 6. This CDR3 spans 15 amino acids. This CDR3 is CASSVGTSGRAKQFF. CDR3 sequence (DNA): TGTGCCAGCAGCGTGGGGACTAGCGGGAGGGCGAAGCAGTTCTTC.

This clonotype was detected many times. V and J are TRBV7-9 and TRBJ1-2; D is undetermined. CDR1 and CDR2 from the germline V gene are SEHNR and FQNEAQ (reference sequence). Trimming left V 3 bases short and J 6 bases short, with 2 bases between. CDR3 size: 10 residues. The CDR3, as DNA: TGTGCCAGCAGCTTCGATGGCTACACCTTC. As protein: CASSFDGYTF. Combining the CDR3 with reference TRBV7-9 and TRBJ1-2 gives the whole variable domain DTGVSQNPRHKITKRGQNVTFRCDPISEHNRLYWYRQTLGQGPEFLTYFQNEAQLEKSRLLSDRFSAERPKGSFSTLEIQRTEQGDSAMYLCASSFDGYTFGSGTRLTVV.

This clonotype has at least ten counts. The chain employs TRBV5-5 and TRBJ2-7; D may correspond to TRBD1 or TRBD2 (5 bases each). The CDR3 extends over 15 amino acids. Deletions cut 4 bases from V and 0 bases from J, with 14 bases between. Germline-derived CDR1 and CDR2 are SGHKS and YYEKEE (reference sequence). The CDR3 is CASSPMGEISYEQYF. The CDR3 nucleotides are TGTGCCAGCAGCCCGATGGGGGAAATCTCCTACGAGCAGTACTTC.

This clonotype was detected many times. The chain links TRBV11-1 to TRBJ1-1; 7 bases are a match to TRBD1. Germline assignment: CDR1 SGHAT and CDR2 FQDESV (reference sequence). Trimming took 0 bases from V and 1 from J; bases not matched to a gene: 8. The CDR3 covers 17 residues. The DNA for the CDR3 is TGTGCCAGCAGCTTAGCGCTGGCAGGGGGAGCGAACACTGAAGCTTTCTTT. Translated: CASSLALAGGANTEAFF.

The sample holds many counts of this clonotype. The chain couples TRBV2 to TRBJ1-1; D not resolved. This CDR3 has 14 residues. V lost 8 bases, J lost 3 bases, and 16 bases lay in between. From germline, CDR1 is SNHLY and CDR2 FYNNEI. The CDR3 region is CASCTDALHTEAFF. CDR3 nucleotides: TGTGCCAGCTGTACGGACGCTTTGCACACTGAAGCTTTCTTT.

This clonotype was observed many times. As DNA, the CDR3 is TGTGCCAGCAGTTTAGTCGGGGGGCTCGTCTACGAGCAGTACTTC. Translated: CASSLVGGLVYEQYF. The rearrangement uses TRBV12-3 or TRBV12-4 and TRBJ2-7; D perhaps matches TRBD2 (7 bases). Trimming took off 1 base at V and 3 bases at J, with 13 bases between the two ends. The CDR3 runs 15 residues.

This clonotype was seen at least ten times. The chain combines TRBV7-9 with TRBJ2-2; tentatively, D is TRBD1 (6 bases). The CDR3 totals 18 residues. Looked up from germline, CDR1 is SEHNR and CDR2 is FQNEAQ (reference sequence). V dropped 2 bases and J dropped 2 bases, with 18 bases sitting between them. CDR3: CASSLNPQTGFNTGELFF. Written as DNA, the CDR3 is TGTGCCAGCAGCTTAAACCCGCAGACAGGATTCAACACCGGGGAGCTGTTTTTT.

This clonotype came up once. J is TRBJ1-6 and V is TRBV5-1; no clear D. Germline-derived CDR1 and CDR2 are SGHRS and YFSETQ. Between the trimmed V and J ends, which lost 0 bases and 7 bases, there was a span of 8 bases. CDR3 length equals 14 residues. The CDR3 bases are TGCGCCAGCAGCTTGGAGGTTCCCAATTCACCCCTCCACTTT. Translation: CASSLEVPNSPLHF.